This T cell receptor beta chain was found in a study of CD8 T cells in ankylosing spondylitis. Study-level findings and limits: A TCR beta motif of several highly homologous variants appeared characteristic of ankylosing spondylitis blood. Disease-linked clones reportedly concentrated significantly in matched ankylosing spondylitis synovial fluid.

About this clonotype itself: The target antigen is unknown.

TCRdb ran MiXCR on the 5' RACE reads and lists one entry per CDR3 protein. The sample holds about 90,000 distinct CDR3 sequences, just under 9% seen once. V lost 0 bases and J lost 7; bases outside the gene matches: 11. The CDR3 consists of 16 residues. Germline lookup yields CDR1 KGHSH and CDR2 LQKENI. The source is a male donor with ankylosing spondylitis. Sequences were obtained from blood, either unsorted or a sorted T cell fraction (not recorded which). The V and J genes are TRBV18 and TRBJ1-2, with 7 bases aligning to TRBD1. CDR3 in DNA: TGTGCCAGCTCACCACCGCCCGGGACAGTCTTCGGTGGCTACACCTTC. Amino acids: CASSPPPGTVFGGYTF.